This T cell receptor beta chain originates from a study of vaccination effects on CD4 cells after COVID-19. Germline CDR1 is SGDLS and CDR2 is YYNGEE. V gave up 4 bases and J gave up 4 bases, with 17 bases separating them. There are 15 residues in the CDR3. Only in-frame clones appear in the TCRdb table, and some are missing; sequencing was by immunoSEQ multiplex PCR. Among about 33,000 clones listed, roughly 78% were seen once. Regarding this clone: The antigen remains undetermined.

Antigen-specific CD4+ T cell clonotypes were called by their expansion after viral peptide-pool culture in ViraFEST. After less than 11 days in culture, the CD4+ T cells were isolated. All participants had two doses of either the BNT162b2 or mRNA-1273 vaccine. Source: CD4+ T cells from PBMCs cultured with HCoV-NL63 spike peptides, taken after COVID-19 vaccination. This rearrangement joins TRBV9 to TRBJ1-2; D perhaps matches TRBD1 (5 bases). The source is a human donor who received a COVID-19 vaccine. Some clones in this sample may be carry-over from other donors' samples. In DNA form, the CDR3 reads TGTGCCAGCAGCCACGGAGGACATACGGCCTATGGCTACACCTTC. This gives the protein CASSHGGHTAYGYTF.